This T cell receptor (beta chain) stems from a study of identical twins. Whole-study results and caveats: With beta out-of-frame sequences, excess sharing by twins was weaker.

This CDR3 comprises 15 residues. The V gene lost 0 bases and the J gene lost 3 bases, with 12 bases spanning the gap. Germline V gene lookup returns CDR1 SGHAT and CDR2 FQNNGV. Ten or more counts support this clonotype. The antigen is not known. TCRdb re-called the 5' RACE reads through MiXCR, storing one row per CDR3 protein. The data hold hundreds of thousands of distinct CDR3 sequences, with 6% to 6.5% observed a single time. The rearrangement links TRBV11-2 to TRBJ2-7; D gene unclear. The sequence came from a man aged 18 to 35 in good health. The sequencing input was naive T cells sorted from blood. CDR3 loop: CASSLEGARSYEQYV. CDR3 nucleotides: TGTGCCAGCAGCTTAGAAGGCGCCAGGAGCTACGAGCAGTACGTC.